The text below deals with one T cell receptor (beta chain). Antigen unknown. Repertoires were generated with immunoSEQ multiplex PCR, while TCRdb's copy carries only in-frame clones and drops some. This table holds 100,000 to 150,000 clones, 75% to 90% found once. Trimming took 5 bases from V and 9 from J; bases not matched to a gene: 13. Germline CDR1 and CDR2: MNHEY and SMNVEV (reference sequence). This CDR3 has 15 residues. The sample comes from a study of T cell responses to AZD1222 COVID-19 vaccine. General observations from the study: Scientists sampled the repertoires only once the peak T cell response had passed. Donors, mostly white British, included more females; clonal diversity was possibly underestimated.

This TCR was sampled from an adult in good health. V and J are TRBV27 and TRBJ2-1; 7 nucleotides line up with TRBD2. The sequences come from peripheral blood, collected on day 0 of AZD1222 vaccination. Here the CDR3 DNA reads TGTGCCAGCAGTCTAAACGGGGGGACCCTCGGTGAGCAGTTCTTC. Protein: CASSLNGGTLGEQFF.